This TCR beta chain was captured by sequencing in a study of Ad26.COV2.S vaccination and SARS-CoV-2 variants. Study-level background: A participant enrolled in the COV1001 Ad26.COV2.S trial arm provided the sample. The authors gave Ad26.COV2.S intramuscularly, either once or twice 56 days apart.

Unmatched junction bases numbered 5, after V lost 4 bases and J lost 9 bases. There are 14 residues in the CDR3. CDR1 is MNHEY, CDR2 SMNVEV, per germline (reference sequence). The treatment denotes: some 20 received Ad26.COV2.S at low or high dose, single or two shots; about 5 received placebo; per-sample allocation not given. The samples were gathered on day 63 after the first injection of vaccine or placebo. Study conclusions and caveats: Total T cell responses were possibly underestimated by TCR breadth and depth analyses. Greater spike-specific TCR breadth was seen in vaccine recipients than in placebo recipients.

The count of this clone is one. Its target is unknown. Libraries were prepared by immunoSEQ multiplex PCR; TCRdb keeps only in-frame clonotypes and omits some of them. The data show a few hundred thousand clones, over 75% seen once. The chain combines TRBV27 with TRBJ1-6; 8 nucleotides line up with TRBD1. The sequences come from peripheral blood, collected in a trial of Ad26.COV2.S vaccine versus placebo. This TCR was recovered from a person between 18 and 59 years old who received the Ad26.COV2.S COVID-19 vaccine or a placebo. The CDR3 bases are TGTGCCAGCAGTTGGGACAGGCCGGGTTCACCCCTCCACTTT. Amino acids: CASSWDRPGSPLHF.